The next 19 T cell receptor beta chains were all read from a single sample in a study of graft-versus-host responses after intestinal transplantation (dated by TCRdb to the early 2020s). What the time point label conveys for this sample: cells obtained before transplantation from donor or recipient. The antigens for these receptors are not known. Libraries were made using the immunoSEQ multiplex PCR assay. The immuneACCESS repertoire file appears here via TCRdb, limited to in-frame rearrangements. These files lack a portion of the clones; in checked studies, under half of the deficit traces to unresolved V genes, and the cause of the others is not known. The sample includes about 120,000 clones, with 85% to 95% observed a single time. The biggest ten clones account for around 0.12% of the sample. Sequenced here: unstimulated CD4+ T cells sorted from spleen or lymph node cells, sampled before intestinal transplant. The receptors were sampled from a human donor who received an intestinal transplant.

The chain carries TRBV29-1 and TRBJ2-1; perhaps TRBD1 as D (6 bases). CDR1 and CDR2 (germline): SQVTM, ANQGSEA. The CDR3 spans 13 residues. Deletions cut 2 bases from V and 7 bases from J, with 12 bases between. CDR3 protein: CSVEPGTRNEQFF. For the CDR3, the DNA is TGCAGCGTTGAACCCGGGACACGGAATGAGCAGTTCTTC.

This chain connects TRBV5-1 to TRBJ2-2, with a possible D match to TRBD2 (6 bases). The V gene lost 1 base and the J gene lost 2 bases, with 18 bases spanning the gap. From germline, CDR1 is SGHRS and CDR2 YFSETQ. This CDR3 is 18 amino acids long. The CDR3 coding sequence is TGCGCCAGCAGCTTGAGGGCCCGAACTAGCTACAACACCGGGGAGCTGTTTTTT. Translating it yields CASSLRARTSYNTGELFF. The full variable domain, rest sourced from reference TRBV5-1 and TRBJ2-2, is KAGVTQTPRYLIKTRGQQVTLSCSPISGHRSVSWYQQTPGQGLQFLFEYFSETQRNKGNFPGRFSGRQFSNSRSEMNVSTLELGDSALYLCASSLRARTSYNTGELFFGEGSRLTVL.

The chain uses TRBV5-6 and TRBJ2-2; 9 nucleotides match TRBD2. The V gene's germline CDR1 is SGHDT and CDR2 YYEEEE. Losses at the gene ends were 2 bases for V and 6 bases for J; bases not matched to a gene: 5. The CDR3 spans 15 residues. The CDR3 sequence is CASSLYSGRAGELFF. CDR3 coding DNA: TGTGCCAGCAGCTTATATAGCGGGAGAGCCGGGGAGCTGTTTTTT.

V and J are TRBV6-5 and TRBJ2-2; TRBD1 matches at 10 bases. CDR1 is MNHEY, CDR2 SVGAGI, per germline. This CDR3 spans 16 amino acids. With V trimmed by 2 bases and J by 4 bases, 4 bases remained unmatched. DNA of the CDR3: TGTGCCAGCAGTTACGGGACAGGGGACTTCACCGGGGAGCTGTTTTTT. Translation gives CASSYGTGDFTGELFF.

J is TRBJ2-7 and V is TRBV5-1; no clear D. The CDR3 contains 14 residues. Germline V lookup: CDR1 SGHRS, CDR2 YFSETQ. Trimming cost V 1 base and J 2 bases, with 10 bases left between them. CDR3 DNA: TGCGCCAGCAGCTTGTCCGGACGGCCCTACGAGCAGTACTTC. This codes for CASSLSGRPYEQYF.

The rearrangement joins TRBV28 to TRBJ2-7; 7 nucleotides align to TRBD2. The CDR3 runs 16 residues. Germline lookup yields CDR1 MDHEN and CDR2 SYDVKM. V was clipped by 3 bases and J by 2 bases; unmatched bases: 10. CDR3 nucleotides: TGTGCCAGCAGTTTGGATTCGGCTAGCGGACCCTACGAGCAGTACTTC. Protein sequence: CASSLDSASGPYEQYF. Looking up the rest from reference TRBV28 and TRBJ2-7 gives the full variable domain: DVKVTQSSRYLVKRTGEKVFLECVQDMDHENMFWYRQDPGLGLRLIYFSYDVKMKEKGDIPEGYSVSREKKERFSLILESASTNQTSMYLCASSLDSASGPYEQYFGPGTRLTVT.

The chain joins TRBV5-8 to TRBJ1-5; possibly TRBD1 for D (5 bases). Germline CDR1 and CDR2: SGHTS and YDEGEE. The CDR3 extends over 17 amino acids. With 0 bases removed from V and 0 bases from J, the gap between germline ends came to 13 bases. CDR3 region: CASSLVLGDYSNQPQHF. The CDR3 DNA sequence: TGTGCCAGCAGCTTGGTATTGGGGGATTATAGCAATCAGCCCCAGCATTTT.

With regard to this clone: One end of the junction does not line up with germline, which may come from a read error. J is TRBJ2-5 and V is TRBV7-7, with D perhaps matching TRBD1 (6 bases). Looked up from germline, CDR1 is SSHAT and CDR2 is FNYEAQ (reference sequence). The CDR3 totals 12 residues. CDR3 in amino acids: CASSLPQGTQYF. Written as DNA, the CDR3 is TGTGCTAGCAGCCTTCCACAGGGTACCCAGTACTTC.

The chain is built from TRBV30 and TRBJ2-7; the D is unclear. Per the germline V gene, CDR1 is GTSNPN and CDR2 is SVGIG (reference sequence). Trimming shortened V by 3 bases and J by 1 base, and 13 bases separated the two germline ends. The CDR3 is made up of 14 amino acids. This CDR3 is CAWSAPALSYEQYF. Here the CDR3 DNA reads TGTGCCTGGAGCGCGCCCGCCCTTTCCTACGAGCAGTACTTC. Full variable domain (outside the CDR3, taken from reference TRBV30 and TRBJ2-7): SQTIHQWPATLVQPVGSPLSLECTVEGTSNPNLYWYRQAAGRGLQLLFYSVGIGQISSEVPQNLSASRPQDRQFILSSKKLLLSDSGFYLCAWSAPALSYEQYFGPGTRLTVT.

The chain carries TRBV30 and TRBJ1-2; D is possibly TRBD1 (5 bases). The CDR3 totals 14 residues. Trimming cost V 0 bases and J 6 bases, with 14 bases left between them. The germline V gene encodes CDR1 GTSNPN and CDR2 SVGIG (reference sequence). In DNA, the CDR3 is TGTGCCTGGAGTGTTTTCCGGGGGACGCATGGCTACACCTTC. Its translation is CAWSVFRGTHGYTF.

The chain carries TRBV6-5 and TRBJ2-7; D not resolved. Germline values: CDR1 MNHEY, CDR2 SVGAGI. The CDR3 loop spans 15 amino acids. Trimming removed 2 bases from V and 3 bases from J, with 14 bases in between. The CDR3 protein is CASSYPDMGNYEQYF. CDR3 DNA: TGTGCCAGCAGTTACCCGGATATGGGGAACTACGAGCAGTACTTC.

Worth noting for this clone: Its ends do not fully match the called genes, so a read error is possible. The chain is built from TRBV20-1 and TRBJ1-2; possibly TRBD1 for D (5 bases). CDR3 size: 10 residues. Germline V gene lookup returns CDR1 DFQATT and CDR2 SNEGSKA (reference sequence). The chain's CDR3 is CSARGPGGNF. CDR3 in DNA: TGCAGTGCTAGAGGTCCCGGGGGAAACTTC.

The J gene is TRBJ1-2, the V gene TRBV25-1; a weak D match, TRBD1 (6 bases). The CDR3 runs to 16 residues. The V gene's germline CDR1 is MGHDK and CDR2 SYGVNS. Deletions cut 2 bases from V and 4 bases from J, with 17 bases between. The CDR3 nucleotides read TGTGCCAGCAGTGAACGGGTGGGGGGCGGAATCTATGGCTACACCTTC. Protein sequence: CASSERVGGGIYGYTF.

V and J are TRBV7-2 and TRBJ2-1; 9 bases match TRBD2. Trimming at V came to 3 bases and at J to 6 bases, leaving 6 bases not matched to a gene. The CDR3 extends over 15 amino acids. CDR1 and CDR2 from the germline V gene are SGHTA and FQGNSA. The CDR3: CASSFLAGVGNEQFF. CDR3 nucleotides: TGTGCCAGCAGCTTTTTAGCGGGAGTTGGCAATGAGCAGTTCTTC.

CDR3: CAWRQRQGGGTEAFF. The CDR3 DNA is TGTGCCTGGAGGCAAAGACAGGGGGGGGGCACTGAAGCTTTCTTT. The chain couples TRBV30 to TRBJ1-1; 9 bases fit TRBD1. Germline lookup yields CDR1 GTSNPN and CDR2 SVGIG (reference sequence). This CDR3 has 15 amino acids. The V segment lost 3 bases and the J segment 4 bases; nucleotides outside the gene matches: 9.

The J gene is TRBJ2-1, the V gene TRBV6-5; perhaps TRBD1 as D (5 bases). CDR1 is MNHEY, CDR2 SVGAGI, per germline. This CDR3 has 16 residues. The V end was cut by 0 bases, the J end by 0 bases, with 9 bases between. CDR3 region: CASSYSGASSYNEQFF. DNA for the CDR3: TGTGCCAGCAGTTACTCTGGGGCGAGCTCCTACAATGAGCAGTTCTTC.

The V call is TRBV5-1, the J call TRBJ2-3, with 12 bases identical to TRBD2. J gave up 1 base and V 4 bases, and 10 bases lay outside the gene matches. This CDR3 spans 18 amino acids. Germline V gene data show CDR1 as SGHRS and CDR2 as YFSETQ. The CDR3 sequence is CASSRHSSGRAGTDTQYF. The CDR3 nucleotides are TGCGCCAGCAGCAGACATTCTAGCGGGAGGGCCGGCACAGATACGCAGTATTTT.

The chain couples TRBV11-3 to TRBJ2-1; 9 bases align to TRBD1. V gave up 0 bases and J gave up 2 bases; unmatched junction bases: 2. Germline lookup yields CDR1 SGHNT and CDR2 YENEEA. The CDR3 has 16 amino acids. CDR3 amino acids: CASSLEGTGTYNEQFF. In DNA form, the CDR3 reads TGTGCCAGCAGCTTAGAGGGGACAGGGACCTACAATGAGCAGTTCTTC.

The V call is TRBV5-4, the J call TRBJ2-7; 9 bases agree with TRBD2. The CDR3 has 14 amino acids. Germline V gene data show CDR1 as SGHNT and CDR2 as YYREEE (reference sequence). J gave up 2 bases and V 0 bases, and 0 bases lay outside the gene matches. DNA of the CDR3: TGTGCCAGCAGCTTGGCTAGCGGGACCTACGAGCAGTACTTC. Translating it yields CASSLASGTYEQYF. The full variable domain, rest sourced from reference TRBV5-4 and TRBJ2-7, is ETGVTQSPTHLIKTRGQQVTLRCSSQSGHNTVSWYQQALGQGPQFIFQYYREEENGRGNFPPRFSGLQFPNYSSELNVNALELDDSALYLCASSLASGTYEQYFGPGTRLTVT.